A selection of T cell receptor beta chains follows, all from one sample in a study of patients and donors after allogeneic stem cell transplantation. TCRdb re-analysed the RT-PCR reads in MiXCR, keeping a single row per CDR3 protein. The sample has about 960,000 distinct CDR3 sequences, 15% to 20% seen once. Sequenced sample: blood, either unsorted or a sorted T cell fraction (not recorded which). The source of these receptors is a human donor who was either an allogeneic HSCT recipient or a stem cell or donor lymphocyte infusion donor (not recorded which). It is not recorded whose cells these are; they may come from a transplant donor. The CDR3 runs from the conserved cysteine through the conserved F or W. The D gene is left open where the match is weak. Not every row has a clone size; where given, it reads once, few, many or a size class.

CASRPQADTQYF	TGCGCCAGCAGGCCGCAAGCAGATACGCAGTATTTT	NA	TRBJ2-3	TRBV10-2	NA
CASSRDRANYGYTF	TGTGCCAGCAGCCGGGACCGAGCTAACTATGGCTACACCTTC	NA	TRBJ1-2	TRBV12-3/TRBV12-4	many
CATSIRQGLVEQYF	TGTGCCACCAGCATCCGACAGGGGTTGGTCGAGCAGTACTTC	TRBD1	TRBJ2-7	TRBV15	NA
CASSVGRGGQLFF	TGTGCCAGCAGTGTCGGCAGGGGAGGGCAACTGTTTTTT	NA	TRBJ1-4	TRBV6-4	few
CSAGQLADHTDTQYF	TGCAGTGCTGGTCAACTAGCGGACCACACAGATACGCAGTATTTT	TRBD2	TRBJ2-3	TRBV20-1	NA
CASSQDSDRLRTYEQYF	TGTGCCAGCAGCCAAGATTCTGACAGGCTTCGAACCTACGAGCAGTACTTC	NA	TRBJ2-7	TRBV4-2	few
CASSLGDREGNQPQHF	TGCGCCAGCAGCTTGGGGGACAGGGAGGGCAATCAGCCCCAGCATTTT	TRBD1	TRBJ1-5	TRBV5-1	NA
CAISAPGGSGKTDTQYF	TGTGCCATCAGTGCCCCAGGCGGGAGTGGAAAGACAGATACGCAGTATTTT	TRBD2	TRBJ2-3	TRBV10-3	few
CASSFTGSFNEKLFF	TGTGCCAGCAGTTTCACCGGGTCTTTTAATGAAAAACTGTTTTTT	NA	TRBJ1-4	TRBV27	NA
CASSGGQTYNEQFF	TGTGCCAGCAGCGGTGGACAGACCTACAATGAGCAGTTCTTC	NA	TRBJ2-1	TRBV2	few
CASSSSLASASYNEQFF	TGTGCCAGCAGCTCCTCCCTGGCTAGCGCCTCCTACAATGAGCAGTTCTTC	NA	TRBJ2-1	TRBV7-9	few
CASSPNSGRTNEQFF	TGCGCCAGCAGCCCCAATAGCGGGAGGACCAATGAGCAGTTCTTC	TRBD2	TRBJ2-1	TRBV5-1	NA
CASSMWVRDRVLQPQHF	TGTGCCAGTAGTATGTGGGTCCGGGACAGGGTCTTGCAGCCCCAGCATTTT	TRBD1	TRBJ1-5	TRBV19	NA
CASSYSNGGQTETQYF	TGTGCCAGCAGTTACTCGAACGGGGGGCAGACGGAGACCCAGTACTTC	NA	TRBJ2-5	TRBV6-2/TRBV6-3	NA
CASSPVGESGYGYTF	TGTGCCAGCAGCCCGGTAGGGGAAAGCGGCTATGGCTACACCTTC	NA	TRBJ1-2	TRBV9	few
CAWMLPSGAGGELFF	TGTGCCTGGATGTTGCCAAGCGGGGCGGGCGGGGAGCTGTTTTTT	TRBD2	TRBJ2-2	TRBV30	NA
CASLLDITGGQPQHF	TGTGCCAGCTTACTGGACATCACCGGGGGGCAGCCCCAGCATTTT	NA	TRBJ1-5	TRBV6-1	few
CSARLSAAQHF	TGCAGTGCTAGATTGTCGGCAGCCCAGCATTTT	NA	TRBJ1-5	TRBV20-1	NA
CASSLDVGAPYEQYF	TGTGCCAGCAGCTTAGATGTGGGAGCGCCCTACGAGCAGTACTTC	NA	TRBJ2-7	TRBV7-9	NA
CSAPRGATTDTQYF	TGCAGTGCTCCTCGAGGAGCCACCACAGATACGCAGTATTTT	NA	TRBJ2-3	TRBV20-1	NA
CASSSPRDKQNEKLFF	TGTGCCAGCAGTTCCCCACGGGACAAGCAGAATGAAAAACTGTTTTTT	NA	TRBJ1-4	TRBV6-5	once
CSARILGGWVTEAFF	TGCAGTGCTAGAATACTCGGGGGGTGGGTCACTGAAGCTTTCTTT	NA	TRBJ1-1	TRBV20-1	few
CSAPEGGGLGPDQPQHF	TGCAGTGCCCCTGAGGGGGGGGGATTAGGTCCTGATCAGCCCCAGCATTTT	NA	TRBJ1-5	TRBV20-1	few
CASSLGERIFTEAFF	TGTGCCAGCAGCTTAGGAGAACGAATCTTCACTGAAGCTTTCTTT	NA	TRBJ1-1	TRBV11-2	NA
CASKGADEQFF	TGTGCCAGCAAGGGGGCGGATGAGCAGTTCTTC	TRBD1	TRBJ2-1	TRBV7-8	few
CATARAASSYEQYF	TGTGCCACTGCCCGGGCGGCCAGCTCCTACGAGCAGTACTTC	NA	TRBJ2-7	TRBV10-3	NA